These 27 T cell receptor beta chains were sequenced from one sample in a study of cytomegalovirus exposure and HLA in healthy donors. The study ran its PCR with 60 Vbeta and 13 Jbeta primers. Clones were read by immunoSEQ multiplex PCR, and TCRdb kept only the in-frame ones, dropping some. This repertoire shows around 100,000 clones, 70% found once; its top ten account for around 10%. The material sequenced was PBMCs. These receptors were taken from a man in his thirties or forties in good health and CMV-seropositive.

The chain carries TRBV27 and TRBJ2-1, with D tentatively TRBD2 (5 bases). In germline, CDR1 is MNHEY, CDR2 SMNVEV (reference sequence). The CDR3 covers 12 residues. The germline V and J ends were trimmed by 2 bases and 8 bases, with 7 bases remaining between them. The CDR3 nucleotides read TGTGCCAGCAGTTTAACCGGGGATGAGCAGTTCTTC. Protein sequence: CASSLTGDEQFF.

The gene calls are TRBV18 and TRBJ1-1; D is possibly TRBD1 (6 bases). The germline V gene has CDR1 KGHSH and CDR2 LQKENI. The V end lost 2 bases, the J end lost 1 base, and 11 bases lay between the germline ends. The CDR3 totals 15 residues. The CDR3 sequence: CASSPNTGRNTEAFF. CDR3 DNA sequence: TGTGCCAGCTCACCAAATACAGGGAGGAACACTGAAGCTTTCTTT.

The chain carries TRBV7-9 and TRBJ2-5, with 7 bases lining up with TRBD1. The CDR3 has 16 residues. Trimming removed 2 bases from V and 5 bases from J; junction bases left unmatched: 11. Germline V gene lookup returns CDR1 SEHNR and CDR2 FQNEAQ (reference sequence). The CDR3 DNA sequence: TGTGCCAGCAGCTTAATGGGGACAGACTCCGGGGAGACCCAGTACTTC. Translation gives CASSLMGTDSGETQYF.

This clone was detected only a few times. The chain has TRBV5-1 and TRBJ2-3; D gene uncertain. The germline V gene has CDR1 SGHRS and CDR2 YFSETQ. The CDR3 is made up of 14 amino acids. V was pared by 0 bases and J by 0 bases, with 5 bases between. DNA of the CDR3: TGCGCCAGCAGCTTGGATAGTAGCACAGATACGCAGTATTTT. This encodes CASSLDSSTDTQYF.

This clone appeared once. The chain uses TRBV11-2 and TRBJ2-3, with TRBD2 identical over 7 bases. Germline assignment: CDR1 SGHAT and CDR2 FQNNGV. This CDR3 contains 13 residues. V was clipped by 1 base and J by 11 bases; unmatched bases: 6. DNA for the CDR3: TGTGCCAGCAGCTTAGGGAGGGGCGGGGGGCAGTATTTT. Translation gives CASSLGRGGGQYF. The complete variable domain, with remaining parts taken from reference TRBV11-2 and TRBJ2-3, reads EAGVAQSPRYKIIEKRQSVAFWCNPISGHATLYWYQQILGQGPKLLIQFQNNGVVDDSQLPKDRFSAERLKGVDSTLKIQPAKLEDSAVYLCASSLGRGGGQYFGPGTRLTVL.

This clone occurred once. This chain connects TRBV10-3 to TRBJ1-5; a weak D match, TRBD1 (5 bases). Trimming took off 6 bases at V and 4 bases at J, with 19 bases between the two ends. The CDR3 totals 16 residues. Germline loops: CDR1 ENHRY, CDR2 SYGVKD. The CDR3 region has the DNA TGTGCCATCAGCCCGGTGCATGGGACTAATAATCAGCCCCAGCATTTT. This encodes CAISPVHGTNNQPQHF.

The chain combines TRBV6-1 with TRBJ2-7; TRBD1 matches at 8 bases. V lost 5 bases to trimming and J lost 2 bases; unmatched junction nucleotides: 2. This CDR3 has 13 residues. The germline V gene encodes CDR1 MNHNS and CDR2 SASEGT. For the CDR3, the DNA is TGTGCCAGCAGTCCGACAGGGGCCTACGAGCAGTACGTC. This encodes CASSPTGAYEQYV.

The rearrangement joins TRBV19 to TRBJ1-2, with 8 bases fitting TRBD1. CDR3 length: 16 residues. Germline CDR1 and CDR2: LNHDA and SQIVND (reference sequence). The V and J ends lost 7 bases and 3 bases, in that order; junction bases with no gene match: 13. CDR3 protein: CASTALTGGWYYGYTF. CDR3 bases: TGTGCCAGTACCGCACTAACAGGGGGGTGGTACTATGGCTACACCTTC.

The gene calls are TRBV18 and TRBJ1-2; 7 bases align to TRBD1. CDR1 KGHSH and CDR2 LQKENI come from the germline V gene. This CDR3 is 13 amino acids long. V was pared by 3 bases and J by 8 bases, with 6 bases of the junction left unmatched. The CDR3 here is CASSPDRVGGYTF. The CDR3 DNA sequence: TGTGCCAGCTCACCCGACAGGGTCGGGGGCTACACCTTC.

CDR3 sequence (DNA): TGCGCCAGCAGCCAAGGACTAGCGTCGAACACCGGGGAGCTGTTTTTT. Translating it yields CASSQGLASNTGELFF. This chain joins TRBV4-1 and TRBJ2-2, with 8 bases fitting TRBD2. V lost 1 base to trimming and J lost 0 bases; unmatched junction nucleotides: 1. The CDR3 consists of 16 residues. Germline V gene sequence: CDR1 MGHRA, CDR2 YSYEKL.

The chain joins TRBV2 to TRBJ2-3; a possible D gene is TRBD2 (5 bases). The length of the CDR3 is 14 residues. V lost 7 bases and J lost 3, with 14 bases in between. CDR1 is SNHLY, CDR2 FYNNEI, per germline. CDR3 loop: CASNLAPLTDTQYF. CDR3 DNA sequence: TGTGCCAGCAACCTAGCCCCTTTAACAGATACGCAGTATTTT.

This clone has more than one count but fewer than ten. The CDR3 nucleotides read TGTGCCTGGAGTTTTAGGGGAGAAGCTTTCTTT. Its protein is CAWSFRGEAFF. J is TRBJ1-1 and V is TRBV30; weak D call: TRBD1 (5 bases). Trimming took 2 bases from V and 8 from J, leaving 9 bases between them. CDR1 is GTSNPN, CDR2 SVGIG, per germline (reference sequence). The CDR3 loop spans 11 amino acids.

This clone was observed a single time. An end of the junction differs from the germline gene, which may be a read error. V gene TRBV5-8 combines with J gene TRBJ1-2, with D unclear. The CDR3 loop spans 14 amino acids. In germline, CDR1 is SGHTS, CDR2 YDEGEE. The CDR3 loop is CACSRYSSNYGYTF. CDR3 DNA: TGTGCCTGCAGCCGGTATAGTTCTAACTATGGCTACACCTTC.

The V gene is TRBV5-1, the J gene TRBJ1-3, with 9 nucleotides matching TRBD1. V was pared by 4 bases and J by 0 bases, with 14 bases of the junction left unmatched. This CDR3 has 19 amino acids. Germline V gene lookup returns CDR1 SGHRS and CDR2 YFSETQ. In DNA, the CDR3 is TGCGCCAGCAGCCCCAACGGACGACAGGGGGTACACTCTGGAAACACCATATATTTT. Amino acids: CASSPNGRQGVHSGNTIYF.

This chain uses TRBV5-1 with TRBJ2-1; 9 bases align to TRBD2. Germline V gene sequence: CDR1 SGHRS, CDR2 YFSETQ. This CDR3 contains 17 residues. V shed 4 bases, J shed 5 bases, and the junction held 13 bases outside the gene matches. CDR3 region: CASSPGGGGRYNNEQFF. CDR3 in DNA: TGCGCCAGCAGCCCGGGCGGGGGGGGGCGCTATAACAATGAGCAGTTCTTC.

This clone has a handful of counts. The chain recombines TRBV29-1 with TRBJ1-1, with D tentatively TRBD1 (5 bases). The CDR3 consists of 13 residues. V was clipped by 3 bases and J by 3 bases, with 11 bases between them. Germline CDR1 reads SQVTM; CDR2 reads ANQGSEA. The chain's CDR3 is CSVDESGDTEAFF. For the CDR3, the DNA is TGCAGCGTTGATGAGTCGGGGGACACTGAAGCTTTCTTT. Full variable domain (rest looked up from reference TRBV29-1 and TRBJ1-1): SAVISQKPSRDICQRGTSLTIQCQVDSQVTMMFWYRQQPGQSLTLIATANQGSEATYESGFVIDKFPISRPNLTFSTLTVSNMSPEDSSIYLCSVDESGDTEAFFGQGTRLTVV.

The CDR3 sequence: CASSPGQGAQRTGELFF. The CDR3, as DNA: TGTGCCAGTAGCCCGGGACAGGGGGCGCAGCGGACCGGGGAGCTGTTTTTT. The chain links TRBV19 to TRBJ2-2, with 12 bases that match TRBD1. Germline CDR1 reads LNHDA; CDR2 reads SQIVND (reference sequence). The V gene end was trimmed by 6 bases and the J gene end by 5 bases; junction bases not matched to a gene: 10. The CDR3 runs 17 residues.

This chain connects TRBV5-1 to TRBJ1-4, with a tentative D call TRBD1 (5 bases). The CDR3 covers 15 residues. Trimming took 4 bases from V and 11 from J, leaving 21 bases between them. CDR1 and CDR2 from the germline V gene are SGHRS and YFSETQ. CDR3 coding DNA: TGCGCCAGCAGCCCCGGACAAGGTAGTTTTGGGAAACTGTTTTTT. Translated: CASSPGQGSFGKLFF.

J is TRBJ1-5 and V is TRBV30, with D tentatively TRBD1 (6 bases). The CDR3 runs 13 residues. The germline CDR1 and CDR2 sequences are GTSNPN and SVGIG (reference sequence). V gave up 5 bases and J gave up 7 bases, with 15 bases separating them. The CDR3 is CAWGLTGKQPQHF. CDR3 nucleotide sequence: TGTGCCTGGGGCCTAACAGGGAAACAGCCCCAGCATTTT.

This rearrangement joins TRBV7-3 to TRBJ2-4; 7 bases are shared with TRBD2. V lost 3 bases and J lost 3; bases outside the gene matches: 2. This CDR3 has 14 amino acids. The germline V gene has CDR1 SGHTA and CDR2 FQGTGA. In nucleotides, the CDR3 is TGTGCCAGCAGCTTGGGGGGGGGCAAAAACATTCAGTACTTC. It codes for CASSLGGGKNIQYF.

CDR3 in DNA: TGTGCCAGCAGTTCAGGGGGCGATCACACCGGGGAGCTGTTTTTT. Translated: CASSSGGDHTGELFF. The V call is TRBV6-5, the J call TRBJ2-2; 8 bases match TRBD1. The length of the CDR3 is 15 residues. CDR1 and CDR2 from the germline V gene are MNHEY and SVGAGI. The junction had 4 bases not matched to a gene; V was cut back by 4 bases and J by 3 bases.

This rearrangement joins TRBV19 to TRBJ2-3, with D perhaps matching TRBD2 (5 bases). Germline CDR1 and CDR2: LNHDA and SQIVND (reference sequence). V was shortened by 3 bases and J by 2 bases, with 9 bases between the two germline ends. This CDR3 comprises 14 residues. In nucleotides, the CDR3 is TGTGCCAGTAGTATCGAGGGTACCACAGATACGCAGTATTTT. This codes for CASSIEGTTDTQYF.

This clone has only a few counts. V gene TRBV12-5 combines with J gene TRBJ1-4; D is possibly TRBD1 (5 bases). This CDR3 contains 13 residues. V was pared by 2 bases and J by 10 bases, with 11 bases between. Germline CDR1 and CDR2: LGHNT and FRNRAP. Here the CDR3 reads CASGLIGGGKLFF. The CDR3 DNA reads TGTGCTAGTGGTTTGATTGGGGGGGGAAAACTGTTTTTT. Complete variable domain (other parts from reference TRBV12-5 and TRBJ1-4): DARVTQTPRHKVTEMGQEVTMRCQPILGHNTVFWYRQTMMQGLELLAYFRNRAPLDDSGMPKDRFSAEMPDATLATLKIQPSEPRDSAVYFCASGLIGGGKLFFGSGTQLSVL.

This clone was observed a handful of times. CDR3 sequence (DNA): TGTGCCAGCAGTTTATCGTCTAGCGGGGGGGCAGGGCAGTTCTTC. Translating gives CASSLSSSGGAGQFF. The V and J genes are TRBV27 and TRBJ2-1; TRBD2 matches 12 bases. This CDR3 contains 15 residues. Germline V lookup: CDR1 MNHEY, CDR2 SMNVEV (reference sequence). Trimming at V came to 0 bases and at J to 12 bases, leaving 6 bases not matched to a gene.

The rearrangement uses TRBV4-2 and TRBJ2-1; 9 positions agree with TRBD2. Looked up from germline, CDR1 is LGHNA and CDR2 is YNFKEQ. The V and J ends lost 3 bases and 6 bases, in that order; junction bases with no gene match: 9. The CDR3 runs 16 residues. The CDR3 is CASSHRRAGGGNEQFF. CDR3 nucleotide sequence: TGTGCCAGCAGCCACCGTAGGGCGGGAGGGGGCAATGAGCAGTTCTTC.

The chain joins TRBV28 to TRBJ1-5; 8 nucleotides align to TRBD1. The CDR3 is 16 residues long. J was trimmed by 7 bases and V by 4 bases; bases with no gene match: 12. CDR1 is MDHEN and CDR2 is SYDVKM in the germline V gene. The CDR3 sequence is CASSSPQGAERQPQHF. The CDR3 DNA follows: TGTGCCAGCAGTTCGCCTCAGGGGGCGGAAAGACAGCCCCAGCATTTT.

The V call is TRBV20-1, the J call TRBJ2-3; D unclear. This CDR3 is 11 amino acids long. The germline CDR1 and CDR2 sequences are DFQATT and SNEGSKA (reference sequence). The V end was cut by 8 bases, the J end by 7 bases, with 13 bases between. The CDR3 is CSSIESHTQYF. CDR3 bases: TGCAGTTCCATCGAGTCCCATACGCAGTATTTT.